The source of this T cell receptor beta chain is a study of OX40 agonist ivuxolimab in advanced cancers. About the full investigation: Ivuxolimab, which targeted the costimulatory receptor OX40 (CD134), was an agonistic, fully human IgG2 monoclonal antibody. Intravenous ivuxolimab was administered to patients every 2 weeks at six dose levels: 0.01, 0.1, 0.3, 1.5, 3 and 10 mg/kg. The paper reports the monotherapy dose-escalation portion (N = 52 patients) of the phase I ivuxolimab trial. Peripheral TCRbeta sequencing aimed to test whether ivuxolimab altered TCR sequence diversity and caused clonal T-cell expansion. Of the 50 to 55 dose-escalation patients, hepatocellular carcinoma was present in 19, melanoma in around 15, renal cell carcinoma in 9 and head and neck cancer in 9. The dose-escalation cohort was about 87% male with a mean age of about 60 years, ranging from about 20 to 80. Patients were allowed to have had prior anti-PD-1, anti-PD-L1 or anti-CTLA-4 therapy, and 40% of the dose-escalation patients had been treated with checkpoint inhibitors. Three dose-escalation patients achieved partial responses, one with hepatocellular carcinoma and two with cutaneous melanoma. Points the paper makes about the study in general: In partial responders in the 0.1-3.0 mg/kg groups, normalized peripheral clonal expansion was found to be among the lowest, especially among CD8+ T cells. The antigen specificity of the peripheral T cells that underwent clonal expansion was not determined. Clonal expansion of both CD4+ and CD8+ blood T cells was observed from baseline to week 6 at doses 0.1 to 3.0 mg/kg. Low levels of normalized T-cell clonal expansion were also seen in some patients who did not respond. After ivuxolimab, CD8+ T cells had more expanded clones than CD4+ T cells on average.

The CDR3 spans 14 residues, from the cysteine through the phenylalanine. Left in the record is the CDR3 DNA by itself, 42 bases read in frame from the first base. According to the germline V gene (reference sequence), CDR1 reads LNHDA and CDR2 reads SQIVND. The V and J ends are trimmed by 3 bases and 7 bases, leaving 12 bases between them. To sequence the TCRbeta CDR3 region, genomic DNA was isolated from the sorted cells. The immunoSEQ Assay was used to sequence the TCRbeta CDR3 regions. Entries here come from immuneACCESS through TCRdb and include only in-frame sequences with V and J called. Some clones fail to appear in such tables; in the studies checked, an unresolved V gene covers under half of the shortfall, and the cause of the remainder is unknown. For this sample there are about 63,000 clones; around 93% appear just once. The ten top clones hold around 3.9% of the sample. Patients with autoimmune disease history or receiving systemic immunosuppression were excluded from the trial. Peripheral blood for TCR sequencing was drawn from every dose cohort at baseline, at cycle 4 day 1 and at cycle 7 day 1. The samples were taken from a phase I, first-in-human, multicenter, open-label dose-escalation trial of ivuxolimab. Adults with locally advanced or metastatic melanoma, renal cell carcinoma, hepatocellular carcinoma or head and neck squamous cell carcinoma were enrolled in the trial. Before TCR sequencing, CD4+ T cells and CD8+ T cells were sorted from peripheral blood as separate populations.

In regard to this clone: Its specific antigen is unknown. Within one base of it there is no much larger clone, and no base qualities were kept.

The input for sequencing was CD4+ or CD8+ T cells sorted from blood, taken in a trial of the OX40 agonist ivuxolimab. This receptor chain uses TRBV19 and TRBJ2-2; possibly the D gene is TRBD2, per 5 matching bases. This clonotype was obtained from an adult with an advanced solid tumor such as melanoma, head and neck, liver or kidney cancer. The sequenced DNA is TGTGCCAGTAGTATCTGGGAGTACGGCGGGGAGCTGTTTTTT. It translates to CASSIWEYGGELFF.